The 14 T cell receptor beta chains in this list originate from one sample, sequenced in a study of early T cells in non-severe SARS-CoV-2 infection. Using its own MiXCR run on the 5' RACE reads, TCRdb lists one record per CDR3 protein. The data hold 85,000 to 100,000 distinct CDR3 sequences, with approximately 10% observed a single time. The source material was whole blood. The origin of the receptors is an adult who was a healthcare worker with PCR-confirmed SARS-CoV-2 infection or an uninfected control (not recorded which).

This clonotype was picked up many times. The chain couples TRBV5-1 to TRBJ2-1, with 14 bases lining up with TRBD2. Germline V gene lookup returns CDR1 SGHRS and CDR2 YFSETQ. Trimming at V came to 4 bases and at J to 7 bases, leaving 7 bases not matched to a gene. The CDR3 loop spans 16 amino acids. The DNA of the CDR3 is TGCGCCAGCAGCGGGACTAGCGGGGGCCTGGGGAATGAGCAGTTCTTC. This sequence encodes CASSGTSGGLGNEQFF. The whole variable domain, filled in from reference TRBV5-1 and TRBJ2-1, reads KAGVTQTPRYLIKTRGQQVTLSCSPISGHRSVSWYQQTPGQGLQFLFEYFSETQRNKGNFPGRFSGRQFSNSRSEMNVSTLELGDSALYLCASSGTSGGLGNEQFFGPGTRLTVL.

Turning to this clonotype: Since a much larger clone is just one base distant, this may be a read error. The rearrangement links TRBV7-8 to TRBJ2-7; maybe TRBD1 (5 bases). Between the trimmed V and J ends, which lost 5 bases and 6 bases, there was a span of 11 bases. The germline V gene encodes CDR1 SGHVS and CDR2 FQNEAQ. The CDR3 length is 12 residues. This CDR3 is CASSKTDCEQYF. The CDR3 DNA sequence: TGTGCCAGCAGCAAGACAGACTGCGAGCAGTACTTC.

This clonotype showed up many times. The V gene is TRBV7-8, the J gene TRBJ2-7; D is possibly TRBD1 (5 bases). The germline gives CDR1 SGHVS, CDR2 FQNEAQ. The length of the CDR3 is 12 residues. V gave up 3 bases and J gave up 2 bases, with 5 bases separating them. Here the CDR3 reads CASSFRAYEQYF. The CDR3 nucleotides are TGTGCCAGCAGCTTCAGGGCCTACGAGCAGTACTTC.

V is TRBV28 and J is TRBJ1-1; D gene unclear. The CDR3 consists of 11 residues. Germline CDR1 is MDHEN and CDR2 is SYDVKM. The V gene lost 6 bases and the J gene lost 4 bases, with 6 bases spanning the gap. The DNA for the CDR3 is TGTGCCAGCAGGGCAACCACTGAAGCTTTCTTT. Its translation: CASRATTEAFF.

This rearrangement joins TRBV9 to TRBJ2-5; 14 bases line up with TRBD2. Germline CDR1 and CDR2: SGDLS and YYNGEE. V lost 4 bases to trimming and J lost 1 base; unmatched junction nucleotides: 9. This CDR3 has 18 amino acids. The CDR3 region is CASSIGTSGGDRQETQYF. In nucleotides, the CDR3 is TGTGCCAGCAGCATAGGGACTAGCGGGGGTGATCGCCAAGAGACCCAGTACTTC. Using reference TRBV9 and TRBJ2-5 for the parts outside the CDR3, the full variable domain is DSGVTQTPKHLITATGQRVTLRCSPRSGDLSVYWYQQSLDQGLQFLIQYYNGEERAKGNILERFSAQQFPDLHSELNLSSLELGDSALYFCASSIGTSGGDRQETQYFGPGTRLLVL.

This clonotype was observed a few times. The chain carries TRBV5-5 and TRBJ2-2; D may be TRBD1 or TRBD2 (5 bases each). This CDR3 region has 16 residues. Germline V gene data show CDR1 as SGHKS and CDR2 as YYEKEE (reference sequence). V was pared by 1 base and J by 7 bases, with 17 bases between. The CDR3 is CASSLLDGALGGELFF. CDR3 bases: TGTGCCAGCAGCTTGTTAGACGGGGCCCTCGGCGGGGAGCTGTTTTTT.

At least ten counts were recorded for this clonotype. The chain is built from TRBV6-5 and TRBJ2-1, with D perhaps TRBD1 (6 bases). The V end was cut by 6 bases, the J end by 0 bases, with 15 bases between. The CDR3 contains 16 residues. The germline V gene has CDR1 MNHEY and CDR2 SVGAGI. DNA for the CDR3: TGTGCCAGCAGCCGACTCGACAGGTACTCCTACAATGAGCAGTTCTTC. This encodes CASSRLDRYSYNEQFF.

The chain employs TRBV27 and TRBJ2-2; 7 bases align to TRBD2. Trimming took 5 bases from V and 4 from J; bases not matched to a gene: 7. There are 15 residues in the CDR3. CDR1 and CDR2 from the germline V gene are MNHEY and SMNVEV (reference sequence). CDR3 loop: CASSLGRSSTGELFF. CDR3 nucleotide sequence: TGTGCCAGCAGTCTCGGGAGGAGCAGCACCGGGGAGCTGTTTTTT.

Ten or more counts support this clonotype. The chain has TRBV24-1 and TRBJ2-3; 13 nucleotides match TRBD2. This CDR3 is 17 amino acids long. Germline CDR1 and CDR2: KGHDR and SFDVKD. The V and J ends lost 4 bases and 3 bases, in that order; junction bases with no gene match: 6. The CDR3 loop is CATSDAGTSGATDTQYF. CDR3 nucleotide sequence: TGTGCCACCAGTGACGCCGGGACTAGCGGGGCGACAGATACGCAGTATTTT.

This clonotype was detected only a few times. The genes are TRBV6-1 and TRBJ1-1; the D is unclear. Trimming shortened V by 2 bases and J by 1 base, and 5 bases separated the two germline ends. Germline CDR1 reads MNHNS; CDR2 reads SASEGT. The CDR3 contains 13 residues. Here the CDR3 reads CASSEQENTEAFF. The DNA for the CDR3 is TGTGCCAGCAGTGAACAGGAGAACACTGAAGCTTTCTTT.

At least ten counts were recorded for this clonotype. The chain carries TRBV5-4 and TRBJ2-2; TRBD2 matches 8 bases. This CDR3 is built from 16 residues. Trimming cost V 0 bases and J 5 bases; bases outside gene matches: 6. Germline V gene sequence: CDR1 SGHNT, CDR2 YYREEE (reference sequence). CDR3 amino acids: CASSLDGGARTGELFF. DNA for the CDR3: TGTGCCAGCAGCTTGGACGGGGGGGCCCGGACCGGGGAGCTGTTTTTT.

This clonotype was counted ten times or more. V usage is TRBV15 and J usage is TRBJ2-7; perhaps TRBD2 as D (6 bases). The CDR3 is 15 amino acids. V was shortened by 0 bases and J by 0 bases, with 9 bases between the two germline ends. Germline CDR1 LNHNV, CDR2 YYDKDF (reference sequence). CDR3 coding DNA: TGTGCCACCAGCAGAGATGGGGACTTCTCCTACGAGCAGTACTTC. As protein: CATSRDGDFSYEQYF.

For this clonotype: At one boundary the junction diverges from the germline segment, which might be a read error. The chain links TRBV4-1 to TRBJ1-5; D might be TRBD1 (5 bases). The CDR3 length is 13 residues. Germline CDR1 is MGHRA and CDR2 is YSYEKL. CDR3 amino acids: CASSQLLTGPQHF. CDR3 coding DNA: TGCGCCAGCAGCCAACTACTCACAGGTCCCCAACATTTT.

This clonotype was seen ten or more times. The gene calls are TRBV7-2 and TRBJ2-1, with D unresolved. The length of the CDR3 is 15 residues. Germline V gives CDR1 SGHTA, CDR2 FQGNSA. Trimming removed 6 bases from V and 2 bases from J, with 14 bases in between. The CDR3 loop is CASRPKGITYNEQFF. CDR3 nucleotides: TGTGCCAGCAGACCGAAGGGAATAACCTACAATGAGCAGTTCTTC.